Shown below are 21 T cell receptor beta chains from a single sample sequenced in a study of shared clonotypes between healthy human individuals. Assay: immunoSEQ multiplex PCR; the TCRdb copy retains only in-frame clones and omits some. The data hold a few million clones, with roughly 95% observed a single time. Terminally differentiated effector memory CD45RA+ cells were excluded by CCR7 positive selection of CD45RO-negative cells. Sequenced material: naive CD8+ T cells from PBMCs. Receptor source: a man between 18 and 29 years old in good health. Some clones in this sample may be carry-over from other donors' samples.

The CDR3: CASSDGGGSGELFF. The CDR3 region has the DNA TGTGCCAGCAGTGACGGTGGTGGCTCCGGGGAGCTGTTTTTT. V gene TRBV6-4 combines with J gene TRBJ2-2; no firm D call. Germline CDR1 is MRHNA and CDR2 is SNTAGT. The CDR3 is 14 amino acids. V lost 2 bases, J lost 6 bases, and 10 bases lay in between.

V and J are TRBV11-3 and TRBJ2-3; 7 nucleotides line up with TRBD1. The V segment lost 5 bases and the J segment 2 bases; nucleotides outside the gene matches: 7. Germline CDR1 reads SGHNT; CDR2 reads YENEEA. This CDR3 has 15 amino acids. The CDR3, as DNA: TGTGCCAGCAGCCCCGGGACAGCAAACACAGATACGCAGTATTTT. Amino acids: CASSPGTANTDTQYF.

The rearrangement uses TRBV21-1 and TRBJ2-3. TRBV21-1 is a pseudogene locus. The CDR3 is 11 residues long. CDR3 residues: CASSNTDTQYF. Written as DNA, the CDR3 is TGTGCCAGCAGCAATACAGATACGCAGTATTTT.

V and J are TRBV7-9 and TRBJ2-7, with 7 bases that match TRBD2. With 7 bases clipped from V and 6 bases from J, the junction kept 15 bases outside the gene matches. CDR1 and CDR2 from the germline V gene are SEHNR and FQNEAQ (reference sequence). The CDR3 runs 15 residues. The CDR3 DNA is TGTGCCAGCACGGGTGGGAGGGGTCCTGTGATCGAGCAGTACTTC. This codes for CASTGGRGPVIEQYF.

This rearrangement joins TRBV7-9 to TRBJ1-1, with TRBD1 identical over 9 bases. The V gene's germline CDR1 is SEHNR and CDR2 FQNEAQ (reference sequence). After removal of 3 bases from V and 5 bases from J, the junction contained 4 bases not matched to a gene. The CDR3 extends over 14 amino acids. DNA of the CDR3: TGTGCCAGCAGCTTGACCGGGACAGGGACTGAAGCTTTCTTT. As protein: CASSLTGTGTEAFF. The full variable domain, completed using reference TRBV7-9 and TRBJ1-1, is DTGVSQNPRHKITKRGQNVTFRCDPISEHNRLYWYRQTLGQGPEFLTYFQNEAQLEKSRLLSDRFSAERPKGSFSTLEIQRTEQGDSAMYLCASSLTGTGTEAFFGQGTRLTVV.

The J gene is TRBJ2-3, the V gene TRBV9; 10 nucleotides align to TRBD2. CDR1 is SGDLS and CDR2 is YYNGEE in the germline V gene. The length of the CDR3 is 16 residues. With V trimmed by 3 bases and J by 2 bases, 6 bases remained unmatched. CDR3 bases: TGTGCCAGCAGCGCTCAAGCGGGAGGGACCACAGATACGCAGTATTTT. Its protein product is CASSAQAGGTTDTQYF.

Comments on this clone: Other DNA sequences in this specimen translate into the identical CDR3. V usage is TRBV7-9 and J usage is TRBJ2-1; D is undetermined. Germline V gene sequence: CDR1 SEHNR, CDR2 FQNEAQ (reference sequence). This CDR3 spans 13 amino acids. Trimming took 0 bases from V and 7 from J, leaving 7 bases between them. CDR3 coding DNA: TGTGCCAGCAGCTTAGCATTGGGTAATGAGCAGTTCTTC. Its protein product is CASSLALGNEQFF.

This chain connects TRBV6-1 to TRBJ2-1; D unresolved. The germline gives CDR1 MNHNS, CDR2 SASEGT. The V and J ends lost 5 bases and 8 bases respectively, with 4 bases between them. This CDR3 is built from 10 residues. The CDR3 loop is CASSPDEQFF. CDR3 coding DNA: TGTGCCAGCAGTCCCGATGAGCAGTTCTTC.

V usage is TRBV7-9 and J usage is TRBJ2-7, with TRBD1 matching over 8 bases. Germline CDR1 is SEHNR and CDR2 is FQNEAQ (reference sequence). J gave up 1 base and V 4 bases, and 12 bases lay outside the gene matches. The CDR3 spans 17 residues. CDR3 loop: CASSSGGTGGPSYEQYF. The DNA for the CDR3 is TGTGCCAGCAGCTCAGGAGGGACAGGAGGCCCATCCTACGAGCAGTACTTC.

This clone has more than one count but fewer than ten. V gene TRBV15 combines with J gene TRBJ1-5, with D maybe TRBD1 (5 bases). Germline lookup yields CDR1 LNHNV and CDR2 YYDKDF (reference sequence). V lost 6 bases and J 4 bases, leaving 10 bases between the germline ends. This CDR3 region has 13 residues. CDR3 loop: CATRGDLNQPQHF. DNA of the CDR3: TGTGCCACCAGAGGGGACCTGAATCAGCCCCAGCATTTT.

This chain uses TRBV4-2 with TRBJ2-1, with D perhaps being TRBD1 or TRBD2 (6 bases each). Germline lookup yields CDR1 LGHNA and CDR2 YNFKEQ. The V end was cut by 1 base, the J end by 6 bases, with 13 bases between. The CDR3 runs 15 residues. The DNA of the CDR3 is TGTGCCAGCAGCCAAGTTTGGGGGGCGGGCAATGAGCAGTTCTTC. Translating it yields CASSQVWGAGNEQFF.

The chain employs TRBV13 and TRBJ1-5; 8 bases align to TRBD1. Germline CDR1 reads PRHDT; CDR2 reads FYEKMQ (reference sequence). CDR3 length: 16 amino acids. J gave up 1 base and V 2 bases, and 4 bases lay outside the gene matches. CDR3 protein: CASSLSRGLSNQPQHF. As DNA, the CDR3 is TGTGCCAGCAGCTTATCCAGGGGGCTAAGCAATCAGCCCCAGCATTTT.

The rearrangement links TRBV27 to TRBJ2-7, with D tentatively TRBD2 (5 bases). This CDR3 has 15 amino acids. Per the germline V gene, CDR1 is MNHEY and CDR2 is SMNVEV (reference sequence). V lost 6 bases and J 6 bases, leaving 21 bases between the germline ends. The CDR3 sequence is CASSPLGLPRGEQYF. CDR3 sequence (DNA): TGTGCCAGCAGCCCCCTCGGACTTCCCCGGGGCGAGCAGTACTTC.

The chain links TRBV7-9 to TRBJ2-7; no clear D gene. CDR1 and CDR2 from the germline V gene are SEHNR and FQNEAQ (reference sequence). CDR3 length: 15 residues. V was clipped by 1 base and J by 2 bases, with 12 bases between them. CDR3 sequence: CASSLGPDRAYEQYF. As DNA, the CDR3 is TGTGCCAGCAGCTTAGGACCGGACCGAGCCTACGAGCAGTACTTC.

The DNA of the CDR3 is TGTGCCAGCACGGGGGGAAGTTTTAGCTACACCTTC. Its translation: CASTGGSFSYTF. V is TRBV28 and J is TRBJ1-2; D possibly corresponds to TRBD1 (5 bases). The CDR3 is 12 residues long. Germline loops: CDR1 MDHEN, CDR2 SYDVKM. V was trimmed by 7 bases and J by 9 bases, leaving 15 bases between them.

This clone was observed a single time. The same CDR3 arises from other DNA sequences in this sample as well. CDR3 amino acids: CASSAPGQGYGYTF. The CDR3 DNA reads TGTGCCAGCAGCGCCCCTGGCCAGGGCTATGGCTACACCTTC. The chain uses TRBV28 and TRBJ1-2; the D gene is possibly TRBD1 (5 bases). Germline V gene lookup returns CDR1 MDHEN and CDR2 SYDVKM. The CDR3 consists of 14 residues. Trimming took off 6 bases at V and 4 bases at J, with 15 bases between the two ends.

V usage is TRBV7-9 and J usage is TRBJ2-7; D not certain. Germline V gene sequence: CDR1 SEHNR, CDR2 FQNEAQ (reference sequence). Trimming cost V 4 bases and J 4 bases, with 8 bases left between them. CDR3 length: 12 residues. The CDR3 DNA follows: TGTGCCAGCAGCTACATCCCGTACGAGCAGTACTTC. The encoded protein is CASSYIPYEQYF.

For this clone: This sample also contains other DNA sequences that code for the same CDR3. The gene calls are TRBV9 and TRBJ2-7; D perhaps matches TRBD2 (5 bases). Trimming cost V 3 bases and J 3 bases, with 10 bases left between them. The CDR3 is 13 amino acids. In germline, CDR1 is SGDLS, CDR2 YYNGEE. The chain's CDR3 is CASSEGLGYEQYF. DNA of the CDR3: TGTGCCAGCAGCGAAGGACTCGGCTACGAGCAGTACTTC. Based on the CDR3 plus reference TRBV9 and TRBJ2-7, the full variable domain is DSGVTQTPKHLITATGQRVTLRCSPRSGDLSVYWYQQSLDQGLQFLIQYYNGEERAKGNILERFSAQQFPDLHSELNLSSLELGDSALYFCASSEGLGYEQYFGPGTRLTVT.

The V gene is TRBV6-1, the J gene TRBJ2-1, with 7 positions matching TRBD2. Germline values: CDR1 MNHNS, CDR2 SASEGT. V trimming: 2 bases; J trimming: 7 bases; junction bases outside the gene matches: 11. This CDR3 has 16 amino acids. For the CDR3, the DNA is TGTGCCAGCAGTGAATGGCGGGAGATCCCTTGGAATGAGCAGTTCTTC. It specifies CASSEWREIPWNEQFF.

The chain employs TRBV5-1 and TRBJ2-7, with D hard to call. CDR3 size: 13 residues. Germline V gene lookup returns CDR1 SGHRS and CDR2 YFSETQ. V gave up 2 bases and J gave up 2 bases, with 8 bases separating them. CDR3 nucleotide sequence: TGCGCCAGCAGCTTTGAGAGCCCCTACGAGCAGTACTTC. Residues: CASSFESPYEQYF.

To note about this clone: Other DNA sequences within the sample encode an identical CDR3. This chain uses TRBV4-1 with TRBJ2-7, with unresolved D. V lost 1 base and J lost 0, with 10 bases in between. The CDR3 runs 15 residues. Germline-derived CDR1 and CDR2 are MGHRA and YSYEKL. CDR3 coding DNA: TGCGCCAGCAGCCAAGTCGGCGGAAGCTCCTACGAGCAGTACTTC. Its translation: CASSQVGGSSYEQYF.